The 18 T cell receptor beta chains given below trace back to one sample, sequenced in a study of regulatory T cells in long-lasting Graves disease. The time point here: newly diagnosed GD, antithyroid drugs for less than 3 months. PBMC-derived RNA was used for the TCR library. Arm-PCR of CDR3 regions and iRepertoire HTBI primers were used to build TCR beta libraries. TCRdb recomputed calls from the multiplex PCR reads with MiXCR, one row per CDR3 protein. The sample holds approximately 400,000 distinct CDR3 sequences; around 15% are singletons and the top ten take approximately 21%. Sample: peripheral blood mononuclear cells (PBMCs), taken at new diagnosis, from a patient treated with antithyroid drugs. Every receptor here comes from a female donor with Graves disease.

There are a few counts of this clonotype. The chain is built from TRBV25-1 and TRBJ2-1; 7 nucleotides agree with TRBD2. Germline values: CDR1 MGHDK, CDR2 SYGVNS. With 8 bases clipped from V and 5 bases from J, the junction kept 9 bases outside the gene matches. The CDR3 spans 14 residues. CDR3 sequence reads: CASGIGLDHNEQFF. The CDR3 nucleotides read TGTGCCAGCGGTATCGGACTAGATCACAATGAGCAGTTCTTC. Drawing the rest from reference TRBV25-1 and TRBJ2-1, the complete variable domain is EADIYQTPRYLVIGTGKKITLECSQTMGHDKMYWYQQDPGMELHLIHYSYGVNSTEKGDLSSESTVSRIRTEHFPLTLESARPSHTSQYLCASGIGLDHNEQFFGPGTRLTVL.

The J gene is TRBJ2-7, the V gene TRBV29-1, with D perhaps matching TRBD1 (6 bases). The CDR3 sequence is 15 residues long. The V end lost 5 bases, the J end lost 0 bases, and 17 bases lay between the germline ends. The germline V gene has CDR1 SQVTM and CDR2 ANQGSEA. CDR3 amino acids: CSVWTQGRPSYEQYF. For the CDR3, the DNA is TGCAGCGTTTGGACACAGGGCCGGCCCTCCTACGAGCAGTACTTC.

This clonotype was seen many times. The chain joins TRBV19 to TRBJ2-3, with 8 bases matching TRBD2. This CDR3 region has 16 residues. Trimming removed 1 base from V and 0 bases from J; junction bases left unmatched: 3. Germline V CDR1 and CDR2: LNHDA, SQIVND (reference sequence). The CDR3 bases are TGTGCCAGTAGTATAGGAACTAGCGGAAGCACAGATACGCAGTATTTT. This encodes CASSIGTSGSTDTQYF.

At least ten counts were recorded for this clonotype. The CDR3 sequence: CSARGGGQGGYGYTF. The CDR3 nucleotides are TGCAGTGCTAGAGGCGGGGGACAGGGCGGCTATGGCTACACCTTC. The chain is built from TRBV20-1 and TRBJ1-2, with TRBD1 matching over 9 bases. CDR1 DFQATT and CDR2 SNEGSKA come from the germline V gene (reference sequence). J lost 4 bases, V lost 1 base, and 7 bases had no gene match. This CDR3 is built from 15 residues.

The V gene is TRBV6-1, the J gene TRBJ1-5; TRBD1 matches 9 bases. The CDR3 spans 15 residues. Germline CDR1 reads MNHNS; CDR2 reads SASEGT. The V gene end was trimmed by 8 bases and the J gene end by 6 bases; junction bases not matched to a gene: 11. The CDR3 protein is CASGWGDRVSQPQHF. CDR3 sequence (DNA): TGTGCCAGCGGATGGGGGGACAGGGTAAGTCAGCCCCAGCATTTT.

This clonotype was counted ten times or more. The chain combines TRBV12-3 or TRBV12-4 with TRBJ1-2; 8 nucleotides match TRBD1. This CDR3 spans 15 amino acids. The J segment lost 6 bases and the V segment lost 2 bases, leaving 8 bases of the junction unmatched. The CDR3 nucleotides are TGTGCCAGCAGTTTAAGATCACGGGACAGGAATGGCTACACCTTC. Translating gives CASSLRSRDRNGYTF.

This chain connects TRBV11-2 to TRBJ2-1, with 8 bases identical to TRBD2. In germline, CDR1 is SGHAT, CDR2 FQNNGV. The CDR3 loop spans 14 amino acids. Losses at the gene ends were 3 bases for V and 8 bases for J; bases not matched to a gene: 6. The DNA of the CDR3 is TGTGCCAGCAGCTTTCAGCGGGAGTCCCATGAGCAGTTCTTC. Its translation is CASSFQRESHEQFF.

This chain links TRBV10-3 with TRBJ2-5, with TRBD2 identical over 8 bases. Losses at the gene ends were 10 bases for V and 2 bases for J; bases not matched to a gene: 12. The germline CDR1 and CDR2 sequences are ENHRY and SYGVKD. The CDR3 contains 15 residues. CDR3 nucleotides: TGTGCCACCCAGCCCACTAGCGGTGGGCAAGAGACCCAGTACTTC. Its translation: CATQPTSGGQETQYF.

The V call is TRBV5-1, the J call TRBJ2-6, with no clear D. The germline V and J ends were trimmed by 2 bases and 2 bases, with 11 bases remaining between them. This CDR3 spans 16 amino acids. Germline CDR1 is SGHRS and CDR2 is YFSETQ. The CDR3 bases are TGCGCCAGCAGCTTTCAAGGAATCGCTGGGGCCAACGTCCTGACTTTC. Its translation is CASSFQGIAGANVLTF. The whole variable domain, remainder taken from reference TRBV5-1 and TRBJ2-6, is KAGVTQTPRYLIKTRGQQVTLSCSPISGHRSVSWYQQTPGQGLQFLFEYFSETQRNKGNFPGRFSGRQFSNSRSEMNVSTLELGDSALYLCASSFQGIAGANVLTFGAGSRLTVL.

This rearrangement joins TRBV6-2 or TRBV6-3 to TRBJ1-5; D unclear. Deletions cut 0 bases from V and 3 bases from J, with 15 bases between. This CDR3 has 17 amino acids. CDR1 is MNHEY and CDR2 is SVGEGT in the germline V gene. The CDR3 DNA reads as TGTGCCAGCAGTTACTCGATGACCTTTCATAACAATCAGCCCCAGCATTTT. Its protein product is CASSYSMTFHNNQPQHF.

This clonotype showed up just a few times. The rearrangement uses TRBV7-9 and TRBJ1-5; D call uncertain. V was trimmed by 1 base and J by 12 bases, leaving 10 bases between them. CDR1 and CDR2 from the germline V gene are SEHNR and FQNEAQ (reference sequence). The CDR3 has 12 residues. DNA of the CDR3: TGTGCCAGCAGCTTAGATGGTGCGGACCAGCATTTT. Encoded protein: CASSLDGADQHF.

This clonotype has more than one count but fewer than ten. CDR3 sequence reads: CASSRVGRDEQFF. In nucleotides, the CDR3 is TGTGCCAGCAGCAGGGTCGGTAGGGATGAGCAGTTCTTC. This chain uses TRBV12-3 or TRBV12-4 with TRBJ2-1, with a tentative D call TRBD1 (5 bases). Trimming shortened V by 6 bases and J by 8 bases, and 14 bases separated the two germline ends. The CDR3 is 13 residues long.

The CDR3 DNA reads TGTGCCAGCAGCTTCGACAGGGATGGCAATCAGCCCCAGCATTTT. Amino acid sequence: CASSFDRDGNQPQHF. The chain couples TRBV7-2 to TRBJ1-5; 7 bases fit TRBD1. CDR3 length: 15 residues. J gave up 2 bases and V 3 bases, and 4 bases lay outside the gene matches. Germline CDR1 SGHTA, CDR2 FQGNSA.

This clonotype showed up just a few times. The chain employs TRBV19 and TRBJ2-5, with a weak D call TRBD1 (6 bases). Germline lookup yields CDR1 LNHDA and CDR2 SQIVND (reference sequence). V was clipped by 6 bases and J by 4 bases, with 15 bases between them. This CDR3 contains 14 residues. CDR3 nucleotide sequence: TGTGCCAGTAGGCTAACAGGGTTTGGAGAGACCCAGTACTTC. It yields the protein CASRLTGFGETQYF.

J is TRBJ1-4 and V is TRBV25-1; D unclear. CDR3 size: 16 residues. The germline V gene has CDR1 MGHDK and CDR2 SYGVNS. V lost 2 bases and J lost 3, with 13 bases in between. The CDR3 region is CASSERSGWANEKLFF. The CDR3 DNA follows: TGTGCCAGCAGTGAACGGTCGGGTTGGGCTAATGAAAAACTGTTTTTT.

Worth noting for this clonotype: A far larger clone is one nucleotide away, so this likely arose from a read error. The gene calls are TRBV2 and TRBJ2-1; TRBD2 agrees at 7 bases. V lost 6 bases to trimming and J lost 8 bases; unmatched junction nucleotides: 13. This CDR3 region has 15 residues. Germline-derived CDR1 and CDR2 are SNHLY and FYNNEI. The CDR3 region is CASSLALPSGDEQFF. The DNA for the CDR3 is TGTGCCAGCAGCTTAGCACTCCCTAGCGGAGATGAGCAGTTCTTC.

This clonotype was observed many times. This rearrangement joins TRBV15 to TRBJ2-3; 8 nucleotides agree with TRBD2. The ends lost 0 bases at V and 2 bases at J; junction bases unmatched: 10. The CDR3 extends over 18 amino acids. From germline, CDR1 is LNHNV and CDR2 YYDKDF (reference sequence). CDR3 nucleotides: TGTGCCACCAGCAGAGACAGGGTCACAGCGGGAGACACAGATACGCAGTATTTT. This sequence encodes CATSRDRVTAGDTDTQYF.

About this clonotype: Since a much larger clone is just one base distant, this may be a read error. The V gene is TRBV29-1, the J gene TRBJ2-7; D gene unclear. CDR3 length: 14 residues. The germline V and J ends were trimmed by 6 bases and 7 bases, with 22 bases remaining between them. CDR1 and CDR2 (germline): SQVTM, ANQGSEA. The CDR3 sequence is CSVTATLQYNEQYF. CDR3 sequence (DNA): TGCAGCGTGACTGCGACCCTCCAGTACAATGAGCAGTACTTC.